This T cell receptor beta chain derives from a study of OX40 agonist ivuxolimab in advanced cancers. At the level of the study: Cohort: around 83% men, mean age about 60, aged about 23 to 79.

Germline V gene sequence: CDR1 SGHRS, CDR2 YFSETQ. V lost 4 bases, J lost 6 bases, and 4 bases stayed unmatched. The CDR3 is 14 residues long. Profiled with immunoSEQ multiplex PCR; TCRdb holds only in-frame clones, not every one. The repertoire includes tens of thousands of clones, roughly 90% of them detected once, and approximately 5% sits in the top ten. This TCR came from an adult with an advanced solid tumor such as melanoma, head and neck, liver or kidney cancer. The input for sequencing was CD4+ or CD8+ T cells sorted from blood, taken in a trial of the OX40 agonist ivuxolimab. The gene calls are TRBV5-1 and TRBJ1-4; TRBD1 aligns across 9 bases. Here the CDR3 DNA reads TGCGCCAGCAGCCCCGACAGGGGGGATGAAAAACTGTTTTTT. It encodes CASSPDRGDEKLFF.